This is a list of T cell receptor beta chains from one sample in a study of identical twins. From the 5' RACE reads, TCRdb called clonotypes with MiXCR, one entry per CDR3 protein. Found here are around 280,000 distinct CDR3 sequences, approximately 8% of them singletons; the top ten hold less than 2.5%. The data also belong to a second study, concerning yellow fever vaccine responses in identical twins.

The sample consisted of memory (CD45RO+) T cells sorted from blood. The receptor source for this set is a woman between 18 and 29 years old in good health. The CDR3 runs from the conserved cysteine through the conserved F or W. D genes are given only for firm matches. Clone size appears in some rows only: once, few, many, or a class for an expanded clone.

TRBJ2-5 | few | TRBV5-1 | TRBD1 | TGCGCCAGCAGCTCCTACCGGGACAGAAAAGAGACCCAGTACTTC | CASSSYRDRKETQYF
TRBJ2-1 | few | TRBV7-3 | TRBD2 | TGTGCCAGCAGCTTAATGGGCGGGAGGGATGAGCAGTTCTTC | CASSLMGGRDEQFF
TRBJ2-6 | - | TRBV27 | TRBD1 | TGTGCCAGCAGTTTATATGGGGTGGAAGGGACAGGCCTCTCTGGGGCCAGCGTCCTGACTTTC | CASSLYGVEGTGLSGASVLTF
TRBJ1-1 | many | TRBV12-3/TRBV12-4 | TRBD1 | TGTGCCAGCAAATCACAGGGGGCTGGTGAAGCTTTCTTT | CASKSQGAGEAFF
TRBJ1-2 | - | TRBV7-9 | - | TGTGCCAGCAGCGTACCCGGGACTGGCTACACCTTC | CASSVPGTGYTF
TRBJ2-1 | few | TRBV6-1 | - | TGTGCCAGCAGTCTAATTCGGGGTAGCTCCTACAATGAGCAGTTCTTC | CASSLIRGSSYNEQFF
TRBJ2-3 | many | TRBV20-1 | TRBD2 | TGCAGTGCTAGTAGAGTCGGGGTAGCGGGAGGCACGGATACGCAGTATTTT | CSASRVGVAGGTDTQYF
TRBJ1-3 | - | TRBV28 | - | TGTGCCAGCAGTTGGGACATACGCTCTGGAAACACCATATATTTT | CASSWDIRSGNTIYF
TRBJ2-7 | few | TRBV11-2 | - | TGTGCCAGCAGCCCCCTAGGCGGGCAGTACTTC | CASSPLGGQYF
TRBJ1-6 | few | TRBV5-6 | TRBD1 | TGTGCCAGCAGCTTACAGGGGGTCAATTCACCCCTCCACTTT | CASSLQGVNSPLHF
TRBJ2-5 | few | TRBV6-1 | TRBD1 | TGTGCCAGCAAAAAAGGGACAGGGGGAGGGGAGACCCAGTACTTC | CASKKGTGGGETQYF
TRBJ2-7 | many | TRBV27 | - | TGTGCCAGCAGTTTACGTTACCGATCCTCCTACGAGCAGTACTTC | CASSLRYRSSYEQYF
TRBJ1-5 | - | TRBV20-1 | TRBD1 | TGCAGTGCTAGGGGGACAGGGGACAATCAGCCCCAGCATTTT | CSARGTGDNQPQHF
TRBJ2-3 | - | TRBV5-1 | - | TGCGCCAGCAGTGCAGCGGGTGTGAATACGCAGTATTTT | CASSAAGVNTQYF
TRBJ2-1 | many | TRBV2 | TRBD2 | TGTGCCAGCATTACTAGCGGGGGGGGCGCCCAGTCCTACAATGAGCAGTTCTTC | CASITSGGGAQSYNEQFF
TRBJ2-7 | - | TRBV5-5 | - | TGTGCCAGCAGCTTGGCCGGGACACCTTCCTACGAGCAGTACTTC | CASSLAGTPSYEQYF
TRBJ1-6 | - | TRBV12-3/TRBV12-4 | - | TGTGCCAGCAGTTTTAGGTCCAGGGGCAGTTCACCCCTCCACTTT | CASSFRSRGSSPLHF
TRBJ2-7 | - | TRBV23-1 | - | TGCGCCAGCAGTCAATCGCCGTGGAGTCGCGACTCCTACGAGCAGTACTTC | CASSQSPWSRDSYEQYF
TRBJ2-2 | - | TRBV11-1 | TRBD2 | TGTGCCAGCAGCTTAACCCCGACTAGCGGGGGGCTAAACACCGGGGAGCTGTTTTTT | CASSLTPTSGGLNTGELFF
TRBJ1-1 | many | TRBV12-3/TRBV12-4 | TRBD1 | TGTGCCAGCAGTAGATGGACAGGGACAGGGGCTGAAGCTTTCTTT | CASSRWTGTGAEAFF
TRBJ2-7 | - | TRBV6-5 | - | TGTGCCAGCAGTTACCCGGCCGGCCGGAAGAGCGAGCAGTACTTC | CASSYPAGRKSEQYF
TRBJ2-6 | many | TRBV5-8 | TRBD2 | TGTGCCAGCAGATGGGGGGGAGCTGGGGCCAACGTCCTGACTTTC | CASRWGGAGANVLTF
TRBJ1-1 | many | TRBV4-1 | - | TGCGCCAGCAGCCCAGCTAGGGGGGGGAGGATGAACACTGAAGCTTTCTTT | CASSPARGGRMNTEAFF
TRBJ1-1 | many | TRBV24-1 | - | TGTGCCACCACGGCAGGGGCGAACACTGAAGCTTTCTTT | CATTAGANTEAFF
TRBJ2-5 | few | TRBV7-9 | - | TGTGCCAGCAGCTTAGGCCCCAAGGGAGAGACCCAGTACTTC | CASSLGPKGETQYF